This T cell receptor (beta chain) was documented in a study of T cell repertoires in cytomegalovirus infection. In the study overall: Newly reported HLA-C-restricted and thoroughly characterized HLA-B-restricted CMV epitopes were employed. The public TCR beta signatures pointed to both CMV infection and matching HLA type.

Each CDR3 protein gets one entry after TCRdb re-called the reads with MiXCR. This table has hundreds of thousands of distinct CDR3 sequences, less than 35% appearing once. The CDR3 covers 18 residues. Germline values: CDR1 SEHNR, CDR2 FQNEAQ (reference sequence). V was pared by 1 base and J by 0 bases, with 18 bases between. This clonotype was picked up a small number of times. Its antigen is as yet unknown. The TCR originated in a human donor in good health (CMV status not recorded). Some clones in this sample may be carry-over from other donors' samples. The sample here was cultured CD8+ T cells from PBMCs, taken from culture after CMV antigen stimulation. The V and J genes are TRBV7-9 and TRBJ2-5; D gene unclear. CDR3 protein: CASSLDHMGNTYQETQYF. CDR3 DNA: TGTGCCAGCAGCTTAGACCACATGGGGAACACCTACCAAGAGACCCAGTACTTC.